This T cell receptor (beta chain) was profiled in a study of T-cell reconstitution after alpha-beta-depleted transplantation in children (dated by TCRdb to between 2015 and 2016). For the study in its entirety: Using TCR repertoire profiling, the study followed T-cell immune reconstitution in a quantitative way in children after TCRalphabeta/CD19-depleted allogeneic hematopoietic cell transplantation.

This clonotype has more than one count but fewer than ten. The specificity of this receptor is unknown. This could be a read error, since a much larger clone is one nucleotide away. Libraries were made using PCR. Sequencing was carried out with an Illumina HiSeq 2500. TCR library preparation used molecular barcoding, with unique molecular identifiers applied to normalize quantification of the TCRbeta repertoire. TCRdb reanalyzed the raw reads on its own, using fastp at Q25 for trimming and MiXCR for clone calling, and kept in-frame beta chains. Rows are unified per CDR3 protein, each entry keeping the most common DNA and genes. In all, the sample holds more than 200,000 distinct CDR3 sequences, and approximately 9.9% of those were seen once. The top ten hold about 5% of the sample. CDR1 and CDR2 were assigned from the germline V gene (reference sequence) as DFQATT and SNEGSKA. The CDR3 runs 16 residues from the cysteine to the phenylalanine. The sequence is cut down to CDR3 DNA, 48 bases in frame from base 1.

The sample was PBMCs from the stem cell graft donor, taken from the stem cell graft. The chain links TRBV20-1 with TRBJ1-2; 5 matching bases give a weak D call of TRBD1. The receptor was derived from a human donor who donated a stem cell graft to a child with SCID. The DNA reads TGCTGTGCTAGAGCGGGGCCGGGACTCCTTCCCTATGGCTACACCTTC. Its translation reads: CCARAGPGLLPYGYTF.